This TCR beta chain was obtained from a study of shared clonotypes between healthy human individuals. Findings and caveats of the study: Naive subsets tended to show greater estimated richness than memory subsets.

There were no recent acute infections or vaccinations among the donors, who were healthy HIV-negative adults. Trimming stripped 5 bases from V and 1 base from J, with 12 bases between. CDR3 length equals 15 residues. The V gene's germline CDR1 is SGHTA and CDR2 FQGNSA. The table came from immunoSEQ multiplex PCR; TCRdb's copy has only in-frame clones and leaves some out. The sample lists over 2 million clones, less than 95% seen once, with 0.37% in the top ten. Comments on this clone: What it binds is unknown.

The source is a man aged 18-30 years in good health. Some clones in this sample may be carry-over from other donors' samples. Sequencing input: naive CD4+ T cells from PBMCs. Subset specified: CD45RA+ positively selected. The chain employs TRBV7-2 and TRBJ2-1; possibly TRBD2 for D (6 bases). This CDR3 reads CASSRVAVSYNEQFF. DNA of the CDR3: TGTGCCAGCAGCAGAGTAGCGGTTTCCTACAATGAGCAGTTCTTC.